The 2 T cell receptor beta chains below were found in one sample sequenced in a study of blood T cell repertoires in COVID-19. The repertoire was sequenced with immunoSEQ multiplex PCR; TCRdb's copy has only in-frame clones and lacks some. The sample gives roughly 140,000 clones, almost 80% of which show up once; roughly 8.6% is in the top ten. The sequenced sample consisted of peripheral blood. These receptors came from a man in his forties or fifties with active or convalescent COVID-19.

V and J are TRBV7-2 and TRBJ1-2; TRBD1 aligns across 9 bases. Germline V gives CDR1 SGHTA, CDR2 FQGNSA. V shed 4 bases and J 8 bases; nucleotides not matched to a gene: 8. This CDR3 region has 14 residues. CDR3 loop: CASSSQQGAGGYTF. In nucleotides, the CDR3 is TGTGCCAGCAGCTCCCAACAGGGGGCGGGCGGCTACACCTTC. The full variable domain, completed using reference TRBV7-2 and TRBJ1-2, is GAGVSQSPSNKVTEKGKDVELRCDPISGHTALYWYRQSLGQGLEFLIYFQGNSAPDKSGLPSDRFSAERTGGSVSTLTIQRTQQEDSAVYLCASSSQQGAGGYTFGSGTRLTVV.

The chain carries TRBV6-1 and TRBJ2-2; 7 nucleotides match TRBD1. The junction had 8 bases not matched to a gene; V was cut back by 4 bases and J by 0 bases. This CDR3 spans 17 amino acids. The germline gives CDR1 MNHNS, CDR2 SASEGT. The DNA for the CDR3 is TGTGCCAGCAGTGTTTGGGACAGAGGTGCGAACACCGGGGAGCTGTTTTTT. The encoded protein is CASSVWDRGANTGELFF.